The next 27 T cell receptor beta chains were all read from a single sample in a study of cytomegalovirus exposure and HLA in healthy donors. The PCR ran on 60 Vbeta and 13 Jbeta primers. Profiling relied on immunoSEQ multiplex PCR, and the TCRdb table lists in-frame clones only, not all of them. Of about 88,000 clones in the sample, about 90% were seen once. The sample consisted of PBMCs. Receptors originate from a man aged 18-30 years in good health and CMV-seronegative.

The CDR3 DNA reads TGTGCCAGCAGCGGAACAGGGCGGGCCAGTGGCTACACCTTC. It codes for CASSGTGRASGYTF. This chain connects TRBV9 to TRBJ1-2; perhaps TRBD1 as D (6 bases). Germline CDR1 is SGDLS and CDR2 is YYNGEE. The CDR3 is 14 residues long. Trimming stripped 3 bases from V and 7 bases from J, with 16 bases between. Variable domain in full (rest from reference TRBV9 and TRBJ1-2): DSGVTQTPKHLITATGQRVTLRCSPRSGDLSVYWYQQSLDQGLQFLIQYYNGEERAKGNILERFSAQQFPDLHSELNLSSLELGDSALYFCASSGTGRASGYTFGSGTRLTVV.

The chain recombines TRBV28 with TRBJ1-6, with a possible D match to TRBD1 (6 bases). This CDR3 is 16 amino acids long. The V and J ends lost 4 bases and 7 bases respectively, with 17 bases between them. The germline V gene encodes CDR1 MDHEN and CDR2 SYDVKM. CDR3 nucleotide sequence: TGTGCCAGCAGTTCCCAAGACAGGCGCTCCAATTCACCCCTCCACTTT. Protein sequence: CASSSQDRRSNSPLHF.

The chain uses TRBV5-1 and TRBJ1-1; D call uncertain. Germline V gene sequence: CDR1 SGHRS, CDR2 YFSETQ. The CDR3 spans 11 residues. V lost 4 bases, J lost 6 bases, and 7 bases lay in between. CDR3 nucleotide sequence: TGCGCCAGCAGCGCGGGAGCTGAAGCTTTCTTT. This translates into CASSAGAEAFF.

This CDR3 is CASSLYPREGIPYEQYF. In DNA, the CDR3 is TGTGCCAGCAGCTTATACCCGCGGGAGGGGATCCCCTACGAGCAGTACTTC. The J gene is TRBJ2-7, the V gene TRBV7-8; TRBD2 matches at 9 bases. Germline V gene sequence: CDR1 SGHVS, CDR2 FQNEAQ. CDR3 length equals 17 residues. The V gene end was trimmed by 2 bases and the J gene end by 2 bases; junction bases not matched to a gene: 10.

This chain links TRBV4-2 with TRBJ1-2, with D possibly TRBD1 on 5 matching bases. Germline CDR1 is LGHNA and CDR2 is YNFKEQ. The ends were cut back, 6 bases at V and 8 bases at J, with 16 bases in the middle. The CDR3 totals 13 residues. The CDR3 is CASSHQGNLGYTF. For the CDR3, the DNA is TGTGCCAGCAGTCACCAGGGAAATCTCGGCTACACCTTC.

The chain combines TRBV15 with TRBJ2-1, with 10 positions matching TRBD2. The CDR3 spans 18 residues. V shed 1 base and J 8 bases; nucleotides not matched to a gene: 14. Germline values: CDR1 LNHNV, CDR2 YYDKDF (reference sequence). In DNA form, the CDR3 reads TGTGCCACCAGCAGAGTCCAAGCGGGAGGGCCGCGGGGGGATGAGCAGTTCTTC. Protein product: CATSRVQAGGPRGDEQFF.

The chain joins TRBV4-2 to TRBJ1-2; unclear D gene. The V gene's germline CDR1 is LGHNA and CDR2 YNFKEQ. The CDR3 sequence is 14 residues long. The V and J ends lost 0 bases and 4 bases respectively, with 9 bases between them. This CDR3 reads CASSQEWSSYGYTF. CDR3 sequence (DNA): TGTGCCAGCAGCCAAGAATGGAGTTCCTATGGCTACACCTTC.

The CDR3 coding sequence is TGTGCCAGCAGCCCAAGAGCGGGAGGAGGGGAGACCCAGTACTTC. Protein sequence: CASSPRAGGGETQYF. The chain recombines TRBV5-4 with TRBJ2-5; 9 bases are shared with TRBD2. The CDR3 consists of 15 residues. Trimming took 4 bases from V and 5 from J; bases not matched to a gene: 9. Germline V gene lookup returns CDR1 SGHNT and CDR2 YYREEE (reference sequence).

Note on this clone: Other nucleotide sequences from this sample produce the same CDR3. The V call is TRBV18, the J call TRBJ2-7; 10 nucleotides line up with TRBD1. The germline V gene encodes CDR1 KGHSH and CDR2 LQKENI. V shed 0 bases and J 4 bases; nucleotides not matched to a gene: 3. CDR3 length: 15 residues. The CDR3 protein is CASSPPGQGLYEQYF. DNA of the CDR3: TGTGCCAGCTCACCACCGGGACAGGGGTTATACGAGCAGTACTTC. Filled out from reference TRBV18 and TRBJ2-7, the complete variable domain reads NAGVMQNPRHLVRRRGQEARLRCSPMKGHSHVYWYRQLPEEGLKFMVYLQKENIIDESGMPKERFSAEFPKEGPSILRIQQVVRGDSAAYFCASSPPGQGLYEQYFGPGTRLTVT.

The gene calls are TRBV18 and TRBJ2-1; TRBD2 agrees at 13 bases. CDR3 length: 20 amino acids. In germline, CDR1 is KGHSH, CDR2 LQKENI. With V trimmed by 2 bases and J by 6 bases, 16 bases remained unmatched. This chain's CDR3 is CASSPGGLAGVRALRNEQFF. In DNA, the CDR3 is TGTGCCAGCTCACCAGGAGGACTAGCGGGAGTTAGGGCATTACGCAATGAGCAGTTCTTC.

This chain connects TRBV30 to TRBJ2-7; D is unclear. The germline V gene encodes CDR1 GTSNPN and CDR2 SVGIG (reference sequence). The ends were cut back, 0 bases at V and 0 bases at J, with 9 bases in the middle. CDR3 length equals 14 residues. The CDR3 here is CAWSVFRSSYEQYF. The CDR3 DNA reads TGTGCCTGGAGTGTTTTCCGGTCCTCCTACGAGCAGTACTTC. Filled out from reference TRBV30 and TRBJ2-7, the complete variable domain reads SQTIHQWPATLVQPVGSPLSLECTVEGTSNPNLYWYRQAAGRGLQLLFYSVGIGQISSEVPQNLSASRPQDRQFILSSKKLLLSDSGFYLCAWSVFRSSYEQYFGPGTRLTVT.

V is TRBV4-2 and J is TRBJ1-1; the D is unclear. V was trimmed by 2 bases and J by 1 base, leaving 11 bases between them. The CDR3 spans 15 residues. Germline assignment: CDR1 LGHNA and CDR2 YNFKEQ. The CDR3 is CASSQRFGENTEAFF. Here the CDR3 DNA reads TGTGCCAGCAGCCAACGTTTCGGAGAGAACACTGAAGCTTTCTTT.

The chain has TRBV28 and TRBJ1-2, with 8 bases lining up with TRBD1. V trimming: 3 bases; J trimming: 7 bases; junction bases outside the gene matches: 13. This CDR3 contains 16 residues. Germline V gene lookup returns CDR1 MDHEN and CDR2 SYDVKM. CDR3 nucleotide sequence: TGTGCCAGCAGTTTGGGCTCCAGGGGGCGGGGGTGTGGCTACACCTTC. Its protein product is CASSLGSRGRGCGYTF.

The CDR3 region is CASSSSSGVSYEQYF. The CDR3 nucleotides are TGTGCCAGCAGTTCCTCTAGCGGGGTCTCCTACGAGCAGTACTTC. The chain recombines TRBV28 with TRBJ2-7, with 9 bases fitting TRBD2. The CDR3 is 15 amino acids. CDR1 and CDR2 (germline): MDHEN, SYDVKM. Trimming took 4 bases from V and 0 from J; bases not matched to a gene: 4.

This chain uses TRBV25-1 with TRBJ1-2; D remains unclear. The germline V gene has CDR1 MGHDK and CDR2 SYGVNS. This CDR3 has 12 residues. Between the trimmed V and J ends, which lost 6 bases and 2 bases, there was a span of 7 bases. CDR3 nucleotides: TGTGCCAGCAGCGGAGGAAACTATGGCTACACCTTC. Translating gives CASSGGNYGYTF.

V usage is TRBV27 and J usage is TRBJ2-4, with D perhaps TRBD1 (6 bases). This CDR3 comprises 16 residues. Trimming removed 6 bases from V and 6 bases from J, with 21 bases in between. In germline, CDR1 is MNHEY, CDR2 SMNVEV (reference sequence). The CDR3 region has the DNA TGTGCCAGCAGCCCCTACCGTCGACAGGAAAGAAACATTCAGTACTTC. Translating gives CASSPYRRQERNIQYF.

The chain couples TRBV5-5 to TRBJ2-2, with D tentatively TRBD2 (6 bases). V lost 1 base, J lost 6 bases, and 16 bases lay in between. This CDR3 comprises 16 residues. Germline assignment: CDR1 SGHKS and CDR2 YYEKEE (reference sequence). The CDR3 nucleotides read TGTGCCAGCAGCTTGCGCGGGGTGGCAGTGGCCGGGGAGCTGTTTTTT. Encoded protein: CASSLRGVAVAGELFF.

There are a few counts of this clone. CDR3: CASKAAELMNTEAFF. The CDR3 bases are TGTGCCAGTAAAGCGGCGGAACTAATGAACACTGAAGCTTTCTTT. The V call is TRBV19, the J call TRBJ1-1; D is unresolved. Trimming took 7 bases from V and 0 from J, leaving 15 bases between them. CDR1 is LNHDA, CDR2 SQIVND, per germline (reference sequence). CDR3 length: 15 amino acids.

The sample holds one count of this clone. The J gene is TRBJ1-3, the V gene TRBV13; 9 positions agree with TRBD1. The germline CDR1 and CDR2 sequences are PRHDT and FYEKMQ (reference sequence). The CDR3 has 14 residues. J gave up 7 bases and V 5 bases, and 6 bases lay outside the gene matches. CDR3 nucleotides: TGTGCCAGCAGCCTGGGACAGGGTAGGAACACCATATATTTT. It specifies CASSLGQGRNTIYF.

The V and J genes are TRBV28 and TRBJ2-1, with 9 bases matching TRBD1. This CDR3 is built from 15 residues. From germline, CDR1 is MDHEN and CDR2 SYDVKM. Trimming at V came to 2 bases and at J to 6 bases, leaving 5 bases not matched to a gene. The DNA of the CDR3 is TGTGCCAGCAGTTTACTTGGACAGGGGACCAATGAGCAGTTCTTC. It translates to CASSLLGQGTNEQFF.

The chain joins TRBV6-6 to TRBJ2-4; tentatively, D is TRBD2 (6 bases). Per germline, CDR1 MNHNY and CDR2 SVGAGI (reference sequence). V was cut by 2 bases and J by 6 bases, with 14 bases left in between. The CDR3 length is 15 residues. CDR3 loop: CASSYGSGGTNIQYF. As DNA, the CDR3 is TGTGCCAGCAGTTACGGTTCCGGCGGGACAAACATTCAGTACTTC.

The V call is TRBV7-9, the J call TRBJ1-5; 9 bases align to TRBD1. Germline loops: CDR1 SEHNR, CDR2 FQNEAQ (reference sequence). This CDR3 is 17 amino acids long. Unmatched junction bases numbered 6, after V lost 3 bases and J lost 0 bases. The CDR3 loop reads CASSFETGGHSNQPQHF. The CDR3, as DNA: TGTGCCAGCAGCTTCGAAACAGGGGGCCATAGCAATCAGCCCCAGCATTTT.

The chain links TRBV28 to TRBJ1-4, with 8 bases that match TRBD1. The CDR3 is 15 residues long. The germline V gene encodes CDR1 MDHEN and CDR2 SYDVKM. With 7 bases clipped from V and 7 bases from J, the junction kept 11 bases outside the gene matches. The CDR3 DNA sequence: TGTGCCAGCAACCACCCAGGGGGCGTCGGTGAAAAACTGTTTTTT. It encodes CASNHPGGVGEKLFF.

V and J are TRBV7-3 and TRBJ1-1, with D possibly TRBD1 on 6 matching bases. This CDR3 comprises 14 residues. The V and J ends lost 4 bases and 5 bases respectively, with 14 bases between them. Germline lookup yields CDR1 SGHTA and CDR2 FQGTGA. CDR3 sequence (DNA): TGTGCCAGCAGCTCCGGGGCTCAGGGGACTGAAGCTTTCTTT. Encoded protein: CASSSGAQGTEAFF. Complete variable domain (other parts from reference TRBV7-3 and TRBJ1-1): GAGVSQTPSNKVTEKGKYVELRCDPISGHTALYWYRQSLGQGPEFLIYFQGTGAADDSGLPNDRFFAVRPEGSVSTLKIQRTERGDSAVYLCASSSGAQGTEAFFGQGTRLTVV.

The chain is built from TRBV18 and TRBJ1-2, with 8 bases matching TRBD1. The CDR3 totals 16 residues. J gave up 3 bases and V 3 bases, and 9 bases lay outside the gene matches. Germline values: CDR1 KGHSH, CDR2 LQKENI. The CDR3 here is CASSPYQGAVDYGYTF. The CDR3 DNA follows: TGTGCCAGCTCACCCTATCAGGGGGCGGTTGACTATGGCTACACCTTC. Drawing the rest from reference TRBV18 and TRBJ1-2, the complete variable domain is NAGVMQNPRHLVRRRGQEARLRCSPMKGHSHVYWYRQLPEEGLKFMVYLQKENIIDESGMPKERFSAEFPKEGPSILRIQQVVRGDSAAYFCASSPYQGAVDYGYTFGSGTRLTVV.

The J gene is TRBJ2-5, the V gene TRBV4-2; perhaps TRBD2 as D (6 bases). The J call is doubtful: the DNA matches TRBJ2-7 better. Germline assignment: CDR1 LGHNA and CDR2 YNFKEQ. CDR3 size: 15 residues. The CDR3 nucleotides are TGTGCCAGCAGACTTGCCCGGGACTCCGTCTACGAGCAGTACTTC. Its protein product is CASRLARDSVYEQYF.

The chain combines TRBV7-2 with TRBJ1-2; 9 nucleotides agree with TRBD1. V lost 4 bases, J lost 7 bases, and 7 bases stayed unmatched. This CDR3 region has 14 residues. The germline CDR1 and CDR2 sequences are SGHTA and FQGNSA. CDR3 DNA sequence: TGTGCCAGCAGCTCAGAGCCGGGACAGGGTGGCTACACCTTC. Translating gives CASSSEPGQGGYTF.